This record covers a single T cell receptor (beta chain). A much more abundant neighbour one base away suggests this may be a read error. Starting material of about 450 ng total RNA yielded TCR beta cDNA via a constant-region primer. Researchers made the TCR beta libraries by running three nested multiplex PCR rounds with slightly modified ARM-PCR. Both of the initial two PCR rounds ran for approximately 11 cycles and employed TRBV1-TRBV30 forward primers alongside a C-beta reverse primer. TCRdb re-called the multiplex PCR reads with MiXCR, one entry per CDR3 protein. This table has 300,000 to 350,000 distinct CDR3 sequences, roughly 60% appearing once. This sample stems from a study of tumor-infiltrating lymphocytes in primary liver carcinoma. V lost 2 bases and J 10 bases, leaving 18 bases between the germline ends. The CDR3 has 15 residues. Germline V gene sequence: CDR1 MNHEY, CDR2 SVGEGT. The blood RNA (from unsorted whole blood) was obtained, and germline DNA was also extracted. Every patient had chronic HBV infection and was treatment-naive.

The TCR sequence derives from a woman aged 25 to 39 with primary liver carcinoma and hepatitis B virus infection. Material for sequencing was peripheral blood. The rearrangement joins TRBV6-2 or TRBV6-3 to TRBJ1-5; D is undetermined. The CDR3 nucleotides are TGTGCCAGCAGTTACGAACTCGGCCTTGTGATCCCCCAGCATTTT. Translating it yields CASSYELGLVIPQHF.